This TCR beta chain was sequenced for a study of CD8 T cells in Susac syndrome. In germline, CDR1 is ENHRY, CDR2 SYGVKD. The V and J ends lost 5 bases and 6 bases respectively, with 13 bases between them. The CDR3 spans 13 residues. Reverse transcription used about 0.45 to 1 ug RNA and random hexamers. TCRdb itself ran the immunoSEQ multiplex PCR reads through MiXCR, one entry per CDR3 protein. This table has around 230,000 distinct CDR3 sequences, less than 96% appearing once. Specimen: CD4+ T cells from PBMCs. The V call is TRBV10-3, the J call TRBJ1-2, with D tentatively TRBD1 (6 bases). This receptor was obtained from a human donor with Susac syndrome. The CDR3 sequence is CAISPDRTHGYTF. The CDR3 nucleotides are TGTGCCATCAGTCCCGACAGGACGCATGGCTACACCTTC.